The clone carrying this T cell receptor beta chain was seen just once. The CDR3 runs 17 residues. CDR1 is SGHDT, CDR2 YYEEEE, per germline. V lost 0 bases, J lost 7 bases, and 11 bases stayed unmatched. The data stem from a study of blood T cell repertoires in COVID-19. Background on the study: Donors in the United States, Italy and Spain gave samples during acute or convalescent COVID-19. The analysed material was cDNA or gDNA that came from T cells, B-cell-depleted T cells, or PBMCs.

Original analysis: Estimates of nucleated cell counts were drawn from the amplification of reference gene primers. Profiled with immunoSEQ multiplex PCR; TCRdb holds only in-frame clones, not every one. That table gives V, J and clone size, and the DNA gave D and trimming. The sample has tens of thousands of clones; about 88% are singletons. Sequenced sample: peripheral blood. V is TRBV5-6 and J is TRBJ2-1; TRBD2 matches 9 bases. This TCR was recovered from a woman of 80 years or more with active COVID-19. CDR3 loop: CASSLVGNSGSRNEQFF. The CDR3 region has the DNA TGTGCCAGCAGCTTGGTTGGGAATAGCGGGAGCCGTAATGAGCAGTTCTTC.